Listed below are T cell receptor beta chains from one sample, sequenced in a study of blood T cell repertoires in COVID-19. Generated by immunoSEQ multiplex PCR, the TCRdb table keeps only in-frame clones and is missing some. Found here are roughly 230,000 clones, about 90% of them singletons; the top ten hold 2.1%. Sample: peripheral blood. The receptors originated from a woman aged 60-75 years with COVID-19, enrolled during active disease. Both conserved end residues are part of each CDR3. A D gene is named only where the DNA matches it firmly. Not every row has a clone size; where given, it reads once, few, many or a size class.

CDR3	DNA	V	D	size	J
CASSPGQSLEQYF	TGTGCCAGTAGTCCGGGACAGTCTTTGGAGCAGTACTTC	TRBV19	TRBD1	.	TRBJ2-7
CASSQGNSNQPQHF	TGTGCCAGCAGTCAGGGAAATAGCAATCAGCCCCAGCATTTT	TRBV27	.	.	TRBJ1-5
CSARETGRQYF	TGCAGTGCTAGAGAAACAGGGAGGCAGTACTTC	TRBV20-1	.	.	TRBJ2-7
CASSDRYTEAFF	TGTGCCAGCTCAGACAGGTACACTGAAGCTTTCTTT	TRBV18	.	.	TRBJ1-1
CASTNQIRGEAFF	TGTGCCAGCACCAATCAAATCCGGGGAGAAGCTTTCTTT	TRBV12-3/TRBV12-4	.	.	TRBJ1-1
CASSLGQWGTEAFF	TGCGCCAGCAGCTTGGGACAGTGGGGCACTGAAGCTTTCTTT	TRBV5-1	.	.	TRBJ1-1
CASSPGGRGQPQHF	TGTGCCAGCAGCCCCGGGGGGAGGGGTCAGCCCCAGCATTTT	TRBV9	.	.	TRBJ1-5
CASSFGQGYGGYTF	TGTGCCAGCAGCTTTGGACAGGGGTACGGAGGCTACACCTTC	TRBV7-2	TRBD1	.	TRBJ1-2
CASSKDRSNQPQHF	TGTGCCAGCTCAAAGGACAGGAGCAATCAGCCCCAGCATTTT	TRBV18	TRBD1	.	TRBJ1-5
CASTQHGRQFF	TGTGCCAGCACCCAACACGGGAGGCAGTTCTTC	TRBV7-2	.	.	TRBJ2-1
CASSAPGTPYNEQFF	TGTGCCAGCAGCGCCCCCGGGACACCATACAATGAGCAGTTCTTC	TRBV9	.	.	TRBJ2-1
CASSQGPVGNTIYF	TGCGCCAGCAGCCAAGGCCCGGTTGGAAACACCATATATTTT	TRBV4-1	.	.	TRBJ1-3
CASSPGGTGGTGKITF	TGTGCCAGCAGCCCGGGGGGCACCGGTGGGACAGGGAAGATCACCTTC	TRBV5-4	TRBD1	.	TRBJ1-2
CASSIDQRSTGGTRRNTIYF	TGTGCCAGTAGTATAGATCAACGTAGTACGGGGGGGACGCGGAGAAACACCATATATTTT	TRBV19	.	.	TRBJ1-3
CASSPGARGGLIETQYF	TGCGCCAGCAGCCCCGGAGCGCGGGGGGGCCTGATAGAGACCCAGTACTTC	TRBV4-3	TRBD2	few	TRBJ2-5
CASSEQGVLYEATEAFF	TGTGCCAGCAGTGAACAAGGGGTGCTTTATGAGGCCACTGAAGCTTTCTTT	TRBV6-1	.	.	TRBJ1-1
CASSQDQAREAFF	TGCGCCAGCAGCCAAGATCAGGCGCGTGAAGCTTTCTTT	TRBV4-3	.	few	TRBJ1-1
CASSGTPDQETQYF	TGTGCCAGCAGTGGGACACCAGACCAAGAGACCCAGTACTTC	TRBV6-6	.	.	TRBJ2-5
CASSLLGQGNTEAFF	TGTGCCAGCAGCCTCCTAGGACAGGGGAACACTGAAGCTTTCTTT	TRBV3-1/TRBV3-2	TRBD1	.	TRBJ1-1
CASSPGQANFYGYTF	TGTGCCAGCAGCCCCGGACAGGCCAACTTCTATGGCTACACCTTC	TRBV9	TRBD1	.	TRBJ1-2
CASSYSVRGETQYF	TGTGCCAGCAGTTACTCGGTCAGGGGAGAGACCCAGTACTTC	TRBV6-2/TRBV6-3	.	.	TRBJ2-5
CATSGSGSSYNEQFF	TGTGCCACCAGCGGTAGCGGGAGCTCCTACAATGAGCAGTTCTTC	TRBV24-1	TRBD2	.	TRBJ2-1
CASRWTVNTEAFF	TGTGCCAGCAGGTGGACAGTCAACACTGAAGCTTTCTTT	TRBV27	.	.	TRBJ1-1
CASNSRDKPGGAYNEQFF	TGTGCCAGCAACTCACGTGATAAACCAGGGGGCGCCTACAATGAGCAGTTCTTC	TRBV5-4	TRBD1	.	TRBJ2-1
CASSYGGVSTEAFF	TGTGCCAGCAGTTACGGGGGGGTTTCTACTGAAGCTTTCTTT	TRBV6-5	.	.	TRBJ1-1
CASSYYGQGVYEQYF	TGTGCCAGCAGTTACTACGGACAGGGCGTTTACGAGCAGTACTTC	TRBV6-5	TRBD1	.	TRBJ2-7
CASSFPGTNLETQYF	TGTGCCAGCAGCTTCCCCGGGACAAATTTGGAGACCCAGTACTTC	TRBV11-2	.	.	TRBJ2-5